This T cell receptor beta chain came from a study of cytomegalovirus exposure and HLA in healthy donors (dated by TCRdb to 2016 to 2017). Regarding the complete study: An earlier analysis of several hundred of the donors reported under 300 Gb of sequence data and roughly 120 million unique TCR beta sequences obtained from about 170 million T cells. An early release covering over 500 HLA-typed donors comprised about 290 gigabases of sequencing data and around 80 million unique TCR sequences. Of the roughly 420 genotyped donors, 70% to 90% were placed in the genetic ancestry cluster associated with self-reported Caucasian donors. The study was designed to test whether signatures of past pathogen exposure could be identified by cataloging public T cell receptors. Using immunosequencing, the study profiled T cell repertoires from 640 or so subjects and related those repertoires to cytomegalovirus serostatus. Besides the first cohort of 500 to 700 subjects, a separate validation cohort made up of roughly 120 different subjects was used. To predict cytomegalovirus infection status, the study combined high-throughput TCR immunosequencing, statistical association of individual TCRs with disease status, and machine learning. A later analysis re-analyzed previously published TCR beta repertoires from roughly 690 donors and added high-resolution HLA genotyping to study TCR occurrence patterns. Rather than drawing on any new phenotypic data, the later analysis identified candidate immune exposures from TCR beta sequences and the way those sequences occurred across donors. To decide whether each TCR beta V gene segment behaved as functional or pseudogenic, an earlier analysis of some 600 of the donors relied on high-throughput TCR beta sequencing. Donor age, sex, ethnicity and CMV serostatus were compiled together with the repertoire data. A later genetic analysis used genome-wide SNP genotypes for about 65% of the 666 donors, treating that subset as a discovery cohort. Every discovery cohort repertoire had been produced on one sequencing platform. Class I and class II HLA loci were covered by the typing at four-digit resolution. Typing coverage varied by locus: about 629-630 donors for A, B, C, DRB1 and DQB1; approximately 560 for DQA1; around 610 for DPA1; 450 to 480 for DPB1. Roughly 5 DR-DQ haplotypes were handled as single units for association and clustering, since linkage in the cohort was strong. Across around 400 genotyped donors of the cohort, an average of about 240,000 unique TCR beta nucleotide sequences per donor were sequenced, and about a sixth of those sequences were non-productive.

Taken from the germline V gene (reference sequence), the CDR1 and CDR2 loops are MNHEY and SMNVEV. The V and J ends are trimmed by 4 bases and 4 bases, leaving 15 bases between them. Inclusive of the bounding cysteine and phenylalanine, the CDR3 is 15 residues long. Only CDR3 DNA is held: 45 bases, read in frame from base 1. Library creation used the immunoSEQ multiplex PCR assay. For the multiplex PCR, a mixture combining 60 forward primers for TCR Vbeta segments and 13 reverse primers for TCR Jbeta segments was used. The CDR3 region of rearranged TCR beta genes was amplified from genomic DNA by a multiplex PCR assay. The Illumina HiSeq System was used to sequence the amplified TCR beta libraries as 87-base-pair reads. Per the original workflow: Across the 670 or so repertoires, a later analysis counted 78 million or so unique TCR beta chains, 9.5 million to 13 million of which were shared by at least two donors. Raw reads were error-corrected and collapsed into unique sequences with a nearest-neighbor algorithm that merged closely related sequences to remove PCR and sequencing errors. Alignment of CDR3 sequences to IMGT reference sequences was used to assign V, D and J gene segments. For a sequence to be retained, a match of at least six nucleotides was required to both a V gene segment and a J gene segment. Rearrangements were called productive when the CDR3 lacked stop codons and stayed in frame with V and J; all others were non-productive. Following IMGT convention, CDR3 was defined as the stretch from the second conserved V-encoded cysteine up to the conserved J-encoded phenylalanine. Sequences without an unambiguous match to a single V gene segment were excluded from the earlier analysis of a few hundred of the donors. An earlier analysis of approximately 590 of the donors called V segments functional above 56.7% productive rearrangements and segregating when the between-donor standard deviation exceeded 5%. A statistical classification framework was developed to diagnose cytomegalovirus status using the catalog of TCR beta chain sequences. A later analysis assigned V and J genes by comparing TCR nucleotide sequences with IMGT/GENE-DB human TR gene sequences. The TCRdist pipeline was used in a later analysis to assign CDR3 sequences and most-parsimonious VDJ recombination scenarios. In a later analysis, each TCR beta chain was defined by its CDR3 amino acid sequence together with its V-gene family, and reads lacking a unique V-gene family were excluded. In a later analysis, fewer than 650 highly shared, low-generation-probability nucleotide sequences were removed to address suspected cross-contamination and a sequencing artifact. A later analysis calculated a clonal expansion index for each public chain from normalized within-repertoire ranks of inferred template counts. In a later analysis, generation probabilities were computed using a VDJ recombination model fitted to out-of-frame rearrangements, and the results were checked against IGoR. In a later analysis, hypergeometric tests were used to score TCR-TCR, TCR-HLA and TCR-CMV co-occurrence, with a repertoire-size bias correction applied to TCR pairs. False discovery rates were estimated in a later analysis by permuting HLA or CMV assignments 20 times. A later analysis grouped co-occurring TCRs with DBSCAN, adding TCRdist sequence similarity when clustering within HLA-allele-positive subsets. Co-occurrence clustering excluded repertoires with fewer than 30,000 or more than 120,000 public chains, plus five with anomalous nucleotide sharing. The source is immuneACCESS, and TCRdb retained only in-frame sequences with V and J called. Part of the clones is not carried over; for the studies checked, unresolved V genes explain less than half of this, and the remainder is unexplained. V, J and clone size derive from that table, while D and trimming were established from the DNA sequence. This sample lists roughly 150,000 clones; nearly 70% were detected once. In total, the top ten clones hold 10% of the sample.

General findings and caveats noted by the study authors: Correlated functional status among segregating V segments might be attributable to linkage disequilibrium, but an unknown experimental factor could not be ruled out. Several of the top co-occurrence clusters appeared to be linked to parvovirus B19, influenza, CMV and Epstein-Barr virus, according to a later analysis. Most TCR sequences were observed very rarely across donors, whereas some public TCRs were present in many individuals. This cohort had only TCR beta chains sequenced, and the lack of alpha or paired-chain data limited which features could be detected. In a later analysis, the rate of TCR association differed among HLA loci, with DRB1 alleles having the most associated TCRs and HLA-C alleles having the fewest. The classifier was reported to diagnose cytomegalovirus status with high specificity and sensitivity in both the original and validation cohorts. A group of highly shared sequence variants was considered likely to be a technical artifact of the sequencing pipeline. The earlier analysis of some 540 of the donors excluded some 16 rarely observed V segments, including chromosome 9 orphons, because counts were too low. Some IMGT-functional V segments, including TRBV6-2 and TRBV6-3, could not be told apart with the 87-base-pair reads, so those segments were excluded. Strong co-occurrence of HLA alleles, especially DR and DQ, made assigning TCR associations to individual alleles difficult. An association between a missense DCLRE1C variant and V-gene and J-gene trimming of TCR beta chains was found in a later genetic analysis and replicated in an independent cohort. Sequencing depth was assumed to be roughly uniform across donors in the presence/absence analyses, though that assumption may not hold. In vitro tests confirmed that a few of the cytomegalovirus-associated TCR beta chains recognize cytomegalovirus antigens. According to a later genetic analysis, donors in an Asian-associated ancestry cluster had fewer N-insertions in productive TCRs than the roughly 700-donor mean. Most CMV-associated TCR beta chains appeared to be HLA-restricted in a later analysis, and the HLA associations seemed to be driven largely by CMV exposure. A total of 150 or so TCR beta chains were listed by the study as associated with cytomegalovirus. Because some donors lacked HLA typing at each locus, the association tests relied only on the typed subset. In an earlier analysis of some 500 of the donors, most TCR beta V segments were observed in productive rearrangements about 87% or about 30% of the time, broadly matching IMGT annotations. A further reported finding was that TCR beta sequences accurately predicted the HLA-A and HLA-B alleles for most subjects in the first cohort. Compared with equally common non-associated chains, HLA-associated TCR beta chains in a later analysis were more clonally expanded and had lower generation probabilities. A later analysis associated about 17,000 TCR beta sequences with specific HLA alleles at a false discovery rate of 0.05. The authors suggested that the approach could potentially be generalized to other disease states and immunological phenotypes. Immune exposure information for the cohort was limited to CMV serostatus.

With regard to this clone: Its antigen is not yet known. No much larger clonotype is one base removed from it; base qualities were not supplied.

The cohort was made up of approximately 700 healthy bone marrow donors. At the time of sampling, every cohort member was nominally healthy, though immune exposures that went unrecorded were likely present. The donor tested CMV seropositive, placing the donor among the roughly 270 seropositive members of the cohort. A peripheral blood sample was collected from each donor, and TCR beta sequencing was performed on peripheral blood mononuclear cells. The Qiagen DNeasy Blood Extraction Kit was used to extract genomic DNA from the blood cell samples. The sequence was collected from a man aged 30-40 years in good health and CMV-seropositive. This receptor chain uses TRBV27 and TRBJ2-3; the D gene is perhaps TRBD2, from 7 matching bases. Sequenced material: PBMCs. CDR3 sequence: CASSSLGGAADTQYF. The DNA sequence is as follows: TGTGCCAGCAGTTCCTTGGGGGGGGCTGCAGATACGCAGTATTTT.